Detailed here is one T cell receptor (beta chain). This record comes from a study of cytomegalovirus exposure and HLA in healthy donors. This CDR3 has 14 residues. The PCR employed 60 Vbeta primers together with 13 Jbeta primers. Profiling relied on immunoSEQ multiplex PCR, and the TCRdb table lists in-frame clones only, not all of them. The sample carries about 59,000 clones, approximately 75% recorded once. The sample consisted of PBMCs. The clonotype comes from a man aged 30 to 45 in good health and CMV-seropositive. The V call is TRBV21-1, the J call TRBJ1-2; the tabulated D call, TRBD1, remains unverified against the DNA. TRBV21-1 is a pseudogene locus. DNA of the CDR3: TGTGCCAGCAGAACTCACACAGGGAGCTATGGCTACACCTTC. Encoded protein: CASRTHTGSYGYTF.